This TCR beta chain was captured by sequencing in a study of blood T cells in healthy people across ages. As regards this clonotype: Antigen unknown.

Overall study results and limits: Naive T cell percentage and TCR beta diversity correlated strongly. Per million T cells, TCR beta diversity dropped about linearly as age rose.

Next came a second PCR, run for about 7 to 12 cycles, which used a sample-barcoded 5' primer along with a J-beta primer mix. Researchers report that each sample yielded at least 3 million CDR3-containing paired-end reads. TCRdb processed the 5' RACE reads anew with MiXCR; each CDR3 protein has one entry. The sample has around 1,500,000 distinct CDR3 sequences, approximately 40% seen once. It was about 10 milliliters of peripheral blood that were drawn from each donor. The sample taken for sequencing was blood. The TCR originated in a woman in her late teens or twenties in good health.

DNA of the CDR3: TGTGCCACCAGTGACCCCGGCAAGCGGGGAACAGATGAGCAGTACTTC. Encoded protein: CATSDPGKRGTDEQYF. The chain joins TRBV24-1 to TRBJ2-7; TRBD2 matches 7 bases. CDR1 and CDR2 (germline): KGHDR, SFDVKD. This CDR3 comprises 16 residues. Unmatched junction bases numbered 15, after V lost 4 bases and J lost 7 bases.